This entry lists 7 T cell receptor beta chains sequenced from one sample in a study of human T cells and chemical hapten exposure. Documented time point: pre-sensitization, week 0. Treatment reported: therapeutic diphenylcyclopropenone sensitization with weekly scalp DPC. Using its own MiXCR run on the RACE reads, TCRdb lists one record per CDR3 protein. Of about 300,000 distinct CDR3 sequences listed, about 5% are singletons. Sequenced material: whole blood, taken in connection with sensitization to the hapten diphenylcyclopropenone (DPC). These receptors were taken from a woman aged 18-30 years with alopecia areata. Some clones in this sample may be carry-over from other donors' samples.

This clonotype showed up many times. This chain connects TRBV7-2 to TRBJ2-1; a possible D gene is TRBD1 (6 bases). The CDR3 has 13 amino acids. V shed 2 bases and J shed 10 bases, with 12 bases lying between them. CDR1 is SGHTA and CDR2 is FQGNSA in the germline V gene. CDR3 amino acids: CASSLMGAREQFF. CDR3 DNA: TGTGCCAGCAGCTTAATGGGGGCAAGGGAGCAGTTCTTC. Complete variable domain (other parts from reference TRBV7-2 and TRBJ2-1): GAGVSQSPSNKVTEKGKDVELRCDPISGHTALYWYRQSLGQGLEFLIYFQGNSAPDKSGLPSDRFSAERTGGSVSTLTIQRTQQEDSAVYLCASSLMGAREQFFGPGTRLTVL.

This clonotype showed up many times. This chain uses TRBV20-1 with TRBJ2-3, with D unresolved. The germline gives CDR1 DFQATT, CDR2 SNEGSKA (reference sequence). The V gene lost 0 bases and the J gene lost 2 bases, with 15 bases spanning the gap. The CDR3 length is 16 residues. The CDR3 loop reads CSAREVDGRSTDTQYF. As DNA, the CDR3 is TGCAGTGCTAGAGAGGTCGACGGACGTTCCACAGATACGCAGTATTTT.

The rearrangement joins TRBV20-1 to TRBJ2-1; 11 bases fit TRBD2. Germline lookup yields CDR1 DFQATT and CDR2 SNEGSKA (reference sequence). This CDR3 comprises 14 residues. Unmatched junction bases numbered 6, after V lost 5 bases and J lost 6 bases. This chain's CDR3 is CSAPTSGAANEQFF. CDR3 in DNA: TGCAGTGCTCCGACTAGCGGGGCCGCCAATGAGCAGTTCTTC.

Notes on this clonotype: Compared with germline, one end of the junction differs, possibly owing to a read error. The chain is built from TRBV7-7 and TRBJ1-3; D perhaps matches TRBD1 (5 bases). This CDR3 has 16 amino acids. Germline-derived CDR1 and CDR2 are SSHAT and FNYEAQ (reference sequence). CDR3 in amino acids: CASSPGIPLSGNTIYF. CDR3 DNA: TGTGCTAGCAGCCCAGGGATCCCCCTCTCTGGAAACACCATATATTTT.

This rearrangement joins TRBV7-3 to TRBJ2-2, with D perhaps TRBD2 (5 bases). The CDR3 has 14 residues. Per the germline V gene, CDR1 is SGHTA and CDR2 is FQGTGA. The germline V and J ends were trimmed by 4 bases and 2 bases, with 8 bases remaining between them. The CDR3 region is CASSSGVNTGELFF. For the CDR3, the DNA is TGTGCCAGCAGCTCCGGGGTAAACACCGGGGAGCTGTTTTTT.

The sample holds a few counts of this clonotype. This chain joins TRBV6-2 or TRBV6-3 and TRBJ1-2, with D hard to call. The CDR3 is made up of 13 amino acids. Deletions cut 5 bases from V and 4 bases from J, with 11 bases between. The V gene's germline CDR1 is MNHEY and CDR2 SVGEGT. This CDR3 reads CASSEDDFYGYTF. The CDR3 nucleotides are TGTGCCAGCAGTGAAGACGATTTCTATGGCTACACCTTC.

This clonotype was counted many times. This chain uses TRBV7-9 with TRBJ1-1; weak D call: TRBD1 (5 bases). Per the germline V gene, CDR1 is SEHNR and CDR2 is FQNEAQ (reference sequence). V gave up 3 bases and J gave up 0 bases, with 14 bases separating them. This CDR3 region has 16 residues. The CDR3 reads CASSFFAAGLNTEAFF. In DNA, the CDR3 is TGTGCCAGCAGCTTTTTCGCGGCAGGGTTGAACACTGAAGCTTTCTTT.